Reported below is one TCR beta chain. The data stem from a study of blood T cell repertoires in COVID-19. Overall study context: T cells, B-cell-depleted T cells, or PBMCs supplied cDNA or gDNA.

Data came from immunoSEQ multiplex PCR; TCRdb stores just in-frame clones and leaves some out. The table lists 250,000 or so clones, 80% to 90% of them singletons. Participants' reported clinical history set cohort assignment. CDR3 length equals 18 residues. Sequencing used PBMCs or T cells enriched from blood (not recorded which). The chain is built from TRBV1 and TRBJ2-7; TRBD2 is the table's D call, not checked against the DNA. TRBV1 is noted as a pseudogene. This sequence was found in a man aged 40-50 years who had recovered from COVID-19. CDR3: CTSSQDSRVIGKAGEQYF. CDR3 DNA: TGCACCAGCAGCCAAGATTCTAGGGTGATAGGGAAGGCGGGGGAGCAGTACTTC.